A selection of T cell receptor beta chains follows, all from one sample in a study of brain T cells in children with intractable seizures. Method: immunoSEQ multiplex PCR; TCRdb's copy keeps in-frame clones and lacks some. This sample has 110,000 or so clones, with 94% found just once. Sequenced here: peripheral blood, sampled at surgery. Receptors were obtained from a boy under two years old with hemimegalencephaly and intractable seizures. CDR3s include the opening cysteine and the closing phenylalanine or tryptophan. The D gene is left open where the match is weak. A clone size is listed for some rows: how often the clone was seen (once, few, many), or a class if it is expanded.

CDR3 protein	CDR3 DNA	D gene	V gene	J gene	clone size
CASSIMTSGSNEQFF	TGTGCCAGTAGTATAATGACTAGCGGGAGCAATGAGCAGTTCTTC	TRBD2	TRBV19	TRBJ2-1	.
CASDGAGIGEKLFF	TGTGCCAGCGACGGTGCAGGGATAGGTGAAAAACTGTTTTTT	.	TRBV28	TRBJ1-4	once
CASRLALGETQYF	TGCGCCAGCAGGCTAGCGCTAGGAGAGACCCAGTACTTC	.	TRBV5-1	TRBJ2-5	.
CASSQESTETGYTGELFF	TGCGCCAGCAGCCAAGAGAGTACGGAGACAGGGTACACCGGGGAGCTGTTTTTT	TRBD1	TRBV4-3	TRBJ2-2	.
CSVAGTGGAVKTQYF	TGCAGCGTAGCCGGGACAGGGGGCGCAGTAAAGACCCAGTACTTC	TRBD1	TRBV29-1	TRBJ2-5	.
CASWSAEVETQYF	TGTGCCAGCTGGAGCGCCGAGGTGGAGACCCAGTACTTC	.	TRBV6-6	TRBJ2-5	.
CASSGPGPGNEQFF	TGTGCCAGCAGTGGACCGGGGCCGGGGAATGAGCAGTTCTTC	.	TRBV28	TRBJ2-1	.
CASSLRRDEQFF	TGTGCCAGCAGCCTTAGGCGGGATGAGCAGTTCTTC	.	TRBV11-3	TRBJ2-1	.
CASMGRGGYTF	TGCGCCAGCATGGGCCGAGGGGGCTACACCTTC	.	TRBV10-2	TRBJ1-2	.
CASSMRGGGEQFF	TGTGCCAGTAGTATGAGGGGAGGTGGAGAGCAGTTCTTC	.	TRBV19	TRBJ2-1	.
CASSLRGVLGELFF	TGTGCCAGCAGCTTAAGGGGTGTCCTCGGGGAGCTGTTTTTT	.	TRBV7-9	TRBJ2-2	.
CQTRTLSDYGYTF	TGTCAAACGCGGACACTCTCTGACTATGGCTACACCTTC	.	TRBV6-5	TRBJ1-2	.
CASSLNPLPGIGHPHF	TGCGCCAGCAGCTTGAATCCCTTGCCAGGGATAGGGCATCCTCACTTC	.	TRBV5-1	TRBJ2-7	.
CASSLIGGSSYEQYF	TGTGCCAGCAGTTTGATTGGGGGTAGCTCCTACGAGCAGTACTTC	.	TRBV28	TRBJ2-7	.
CASRLGPGNEQFF	TGTGCCAGCAGGCTGGGGCCGGGCAATGAGCAGTTCTTC	.	TRBV12-3/TRBV12-4	TRBJ2-1	.
CASSQGDLHSGANVLTF	TGTGCCAGCAGCCAGGGGGACCTCCACTCTGGGGCCAACGTCCTGACTTTC	TRBD1	TRBV7-2	TRBJ2-6	.
CASTNGTSHRNEQFF	TGTGCCAGCACTAACGGGACTAGCCATCGGAATGAGCAGTTCTTC	TRBD2	TRBV6-5	TRBJ2-1	.
CATSDPGTDNEKLFF	TGTGCCACCAGTGATCCCGGGACAGATAATGAAAAACTGTTTTTT	TRBD1	TRBV24-1	TRBJ1-4	.
CASIARGSTDTQYF	TGTGCCAGTATTGCCAGGGGAAGCACAGATACGCAGTATTTT	.	TRBV6-5	TRBJ2-3	.
CASSQRGIGYTF	TGTGCCAGCAGCCAAAGGGGGATCGGCTACACCTTC	.	TRBV3-1/TRBV3-2	TRBJ1-2	once
CASSSGVENTEAFF	TGTGCCAGCAGCTCAGGGGTCGAGAACACTGAAGCTTTCTTT	.	TRBV7-9	TRBJ1-1	.
CASSLGSGTGFLAFF	TGTGCCAGCAGTTTAGGGTCCGGGACAGGGTTTCTAGCTTTCTTT	TRBD1	TRBV28	TRBJ1-1	.
CASSAGGLSSGANVLTF	TGTGCCAGCAGCGCAGGGGGCTTGAGCTCTGGGGCCAACGTCCTGACTTTC	TRBD1	TRBV4-2	TRBJ2-6	few
CASSPLDRVGYTF	TGTGCCAGCTCACCACTAGACAGGGTTGGCTACACCTTC	TRBD1	TRBV18	TRBJ1-2	.
CASSFPVPGELFF	TGTGCCAGCAGTTTCCCGGTTCCCGGGGAGCTGTTTTTT	.	TRBV6-6	TRBJ2-2	.
CSVSAGGGDEQFF	TGCAGCGTTTCAGCGGGAGGAGGGGATGAGCAGTTCTTC	TRBD2	TRBV29-1	TRBJ2-1	.
CASSQDFRSHEQYF	TGCGCCAGCAGCCAAGATTTTCGGAGCCACGAGCAGTACTTC	.	TRBV4-3	TRBJ2-7	.
CASSLGVAEPGDTQYF	TGCGCCAGCAGCTTGGGAGTAGCAGAACCGGGAGATACGCAGTATTTT	.	TRBV5-1	TRBJ2-3	.
CASKRTTNEKLFF	TGTGCCAGCAAAAGGACAACTAATGAAAAACTGTTTTTT	.	TRBV2	TRBJ1-4	.
CASSARNGQRETQYF	TGTGCCAGCAGCGCCCGTAACGGCCAGAGAGAGACCCAGTACTTC	.	TRBV19	TRBJ2-5	.
CASSLWGQGTGYGYTF	TGTGCCAGCAGTTTATGGGGACAGGGAACGGGGTATGGCTACACCTTC	TRBD1	TRBV28	TRBJ1-2	.
CASSKGGTGSTDTQYF	TGTGCCAGCAGCAAAGGGGGGACAGGCAGCACAGATACGCAGTATTTT	.	TRBV21-1	TRBJ2-3	.
CASSPNSPSGGYNEQFF	TGTGCCAGCAGCCCGAACTCCCCTAGCGGGGGTTACAATGAGCAGTTCTTC	TRBD2	TRBV3-1/TRBV3-2	TRBJ2-1	once
CATRLGWRNTEAFF	TGTGCCACCAGACTTGGGTGGAGGAACACTGAAGCTTTCTTT	.	TRBV28	TRBJ1-1	.
CASSQDVASGSYNEQFF	TGTGCCAGCAGCCAAGATGTGGCTAGCGGGAGTTACAATGAGCAGTTCTTC	TRBD2	TRBV3-1/TRBV3-2	TRBJ2-1	once
CASSPGRGLHQPQHF	TGTGCCAGCAGCCCAGGGAGGGGGCTTCACCAGCCCCAGCATTTT	TRBD1	TRBV9	TRBJ1-5	.
CASSQGPRGVDEKLFF	TGCGCCAGCAGCCAAGGCCCCCGGGGGGTCGATGAAAAACTGTTTTTT	.	TRBV4-3	TRBJ1-4	.
CASSSAHQGAETQYF	TGTGCCAGCAGTTCGGCTCATCAGGGGGCGGAGACCCAGTACTTC	TRBD1	TRBV11-1	TRBJ2-5	.
CASSLGRTGSEKLFF	TGTGCCAGCAGTTTAGGACGGACAGGGAGTGAAAAACTGTTTTTT	TRBD1	TRBV28	TRBJ1-4	.
CASSLVGATNEKLFF	TGTGCCAGCAGTTTGGTAGGAGCAACTAATGAAAAACTGTTTTTT	.	TRBV28	TRBJ1-4	.
CASSLGTGRNQETQYF	TGTGCCAGCAGCTTGGGGACGGGCAGAAACCAAGAGACCCAGTACTTC	.	TRBV5-4	TRBJ2-5	.
CASRQTENTEAFF	TGTGCCAGCAGGCAGACAGAGAACACTGAAGCTTTCTTT	.	TRBV6-4	TRBJ1-1	few
CASSETGYGYTF	TGTGCCAGCAGCGAGACAGGTTATGGCTACACCTTC	.	TRBV25-1	TRBJ1-2	.
CAWGGLAGGPNTGELFF	TGTGCCTGGGGAGGACTAGCGGGAGGGCCCAACACCGGGGAGCTGTTTTTT	TRBD2	TRBV30	TRBJ2-2	.
CASSPAGRGRETQYF	TGTGCCAGCAGTCCGGCGGGGCGTGGGCGAGAGACCCAGTACTTC	.	TRBV28	TRBJ2-5	.
CASSPREGRGITGELFF	TGCGCCAGCAGCCCTAGGGAGGGCAGGGGGATCACCGGGGAGCTGTTTTTT	.	TRBV4-3	TRBJ2-2	once
CASSWNRPHEQFF	TGTGCCAGCAGTTGGAATAGACCGCATGAGCAGTTCTTC	.	TRBV28	TRBJ2-1	.